The 21 T cell receptor beta chains below all came from one sample that was sequenced in a study of T cell responses to AZD1222 COVID-19 vaccine. TCRdb's copy holds only in-frame clones and misses some; the assay was immunoSEQ multiplex PCR. The repertoire holds around 120,000 clones, with almost 90% as singletons. The sequencing used peripheral blood, collected on day 0 of AZD1222 vaccination. Receptor source: an adult in good health.

The CDR3 region is CAISVQLVENTEAFF. CDR3 nucleotides: TGTGCCATCAGTGTACAGCTGGTGGAGAACACTGAAGCTTTCTTT. The V gene is TRBV10-3, the J gene TRBJ1-1; D unclear. The V end was cut by 4 bases, the J end by 1 base, with 13 bases between. The germline V gene has CDR1 ENHRY and CDR2 SYGVKD. The CDR3 runs 15 residues.

V usage is TRBV5-1 and J usage is TRBJ1-1; the D gene is possibly TRBD1 (5 bases). CDR3 length equals 12 residues. V lost 7 bases and J 5 bases, leaving 12 bases between the germline ends. The germline CDR1 and CDR2 sequences are SGHRS and YFSETQ. CDR3: CASGPGDTEAFF. The CDR3 nucleotides read TGCGCCAGCGGGCCGGGGGATACTGAAGCTTTCTTT.

The V call is TRBV5-8, the J call TRBJ1-2; D call uncertain. The CDR3 is 14 residues long. Per the germline V gene, CDR1 is SGHTS and CDR2 is YDEGEE. The V end was cut by 0 bases, the J end by 2 bases, with 8 bases between. The DNA for the CDR3 is TGTGCCAGCAGCTTGGGGGGAAGGAACTATGGCTACACCTTC. This codes for CASSLGGRNYGYTF.

This rearrangement joins TRBV5-8 to TRBJ1-2; possibly TRBD1 for D (5 bases). The germline V gene encodes CDR1 SGHTS and CDR2 YDEGEE. The length of the CDR3 is 14 residues. V was cut by 3 bases and J by 7 bases, with 16 bases left in between. CDR3 sequence reads: CASSSPGRGGGYTF. The CDR3 DNA reads as TGTGCCAGCAGCTCCCCGGGAAGGGGTGGTGGCTACACCTTC.

This clone was counted once. J is TRBJ2-1 and V is TRBV19; 12 bases are a match to TRBD1. Trimming took 10 bases from V and 5 from J; bases not matched to a gene: 6. The CDR3 extends over 14 amino acids. Per the germline V gene, CDR1 is LNHDA and CDR2 is SQIVND (reference sequence). The CDR3 is CATTGTGGNNEQFF. CDR3 nucleotide sequence: TGTGCCACTACCGGGACAGGGGGCAACAATGAGCAGTTCTTC.

This sequence joins TRBV5-1 and TRBJ2-1, with D unresolved. The ends were cut back, 0 bases at V and 5 bases at J, with 6 bases in the middle. CDR1 is SGHRS, CDR2 YFSETQ, per germline. The CDR3 is made up of 13 amino acids. This CDR3 is CASSLGLNNEQFF. Here the CDR3 DNA reads TGCGCCAGCAGCTTGGGGCTAAACAATGAGCAGTTCTTC. Drawing the rest from reference TRBV5-1 and TRBJ2-1, the complete variable domain is KAGVTQTPRYLIKTRGQQVTLSCSPISGHRSVSWYQQTPGQGLQFLFEYFSETQRNKGNFPGRFSGRQFSNSRSEMNVSTLELGDSALYLCASSLGLNNEQFFGPGTRLTVL.

The chain employs TRBV9 and TRBJ2-3; possible D gene TRBD2, 6 bases. The CDR3 extends over 14 amino acids. The V gene's germline CDR1 is SGDLS and CDR2 YYNGEE. Trimming took off 4 bases at V and 1 base at J, with 10 bases between the two ends. CDR3 sequence (DNA): TGTGCCAGCAGCAGGGACTTCCGCACAGATACGCAGTATTTT. Translation: CASSRDFRTDTQYF.

V gene TRBV19 combines with J gene TRBJ1-2; D is uncertain. The CDR3 contains 11 residues. V was cut by 8 bases and J by 4 bases, with 8 bases left in between. Germline V gene lookup returns CDR1 LNHDA and CDR2 SQIVND (reference sequence). The CDR3 DNA reads as TGTGCCAGTCGGGTTTCCTATGGCTACACCTTC. It yields the protein CASRVSYGYTF.

This chain links TRBV9 with TRBJ2-2; D possibly uses TRBD1 or TRBD2 (5 bases each). The ends were cut back, 5 bases at V and 7 bases at J, with 12 bases in the middle. The germline V gene encodes CDR1 SGDLS and CDR2 YYNGEE. This CDR3 has 13 amino acids. This CDR3 is CASRKSGSGELFF. DNA for the CDR3: TGTGCCAGCAGGAAATCAGGGAGCGGGGAGCTGTTTTTT.

This rearrangement joins TRBV12-5 to TRBJ1-1; D remains unclear. This CDR3 has 14 amino acids. V was cut by 3 bases and J by 5 bases, with 13 bases left in between. The V gene's germline CDR1 is LGHNT and CDR2 FRNRAP. The CDR3 region is CASGLGMSGTEAFF. CDR3 bases: TGTGCTAGTGGTTTAGGGATGAGTGGGACTGAAGCTTTCTTT.

The chain links TRBV29-1 to TRBJ1-5, with D uncertain. The CDR3 spans 13 residues. V shed 7 bases and J shed 3 bases, with 13 bases lying between them. Germline CDR1 SQVTM, CDR2 ANQGSEA. The CDR3 DNA reads TGCAGCGCGATATCGGGGTTCAATCAGCCCCAGCATTTT. It is translated as CSAISGFNQPQHF. The whole variable domain, remainder taken from reference TRBV29-1 and TRBJ1-5, is SAVISQKPSRDICQRGTSLTIQCQVDSQVTMMFWYRQQPGQSLTLIATANQGSEATYESGFVIDKFPISRPNLTFSTLTVSNMSPEDSSIYLCSAISGFNQPQHFGDGTRLSIL.

This sequence joins TRBV30 and TRBJ1-2; D perhaps matches TRBD1 (5 bases). In germline, CDR1 is GTSNPN, CDR2 SVGIG (reference sequence). This CDR3 has 14 amino acids. Between the trimmed V and J ends, which lost 0 bases and 7 bases, there was a span of 15 bases. The CDR3 reads CAWSVLERGGGYTF. DNA for the CDR3: TGTGCCTGGAGTGTACTTGAGAGGGGTGGTGGCTACACCTTC.

This chain uses TRBV7-9 with TRBJ2-7; no clear D. CDR3 size: 13 residues. CDR1 is SEHNR and CDR2 is FQNEAQ in the germline V gene (reference sequence). The V gene lost 0 bases and the J gene lost 4 bases, with 7 bases spanning the gap. In DNA form, the CDR3 reads TGTGCCAGCAGCTTAGCGAGCAGTTACGAGCAGTACTTC. It codes for CASSLASSYEQYF.

The chain combines TRBV30 with TRBJ2-6, with a tentative D call TRBD1 (6 bases). This CDR3 has 15 amino acids. Germline CDR1 GTSNPN, CDR2 SVGIG (reference sequence). V was trimmed by 2 bases and J by 0 bases, leaving 8 bases between them. The CDR3, as DNA: TGTGCCTGGAGTTCAGGGGCCTCTGGGGCCAACGTCCTGACTTTC. Protein: CAWSSGASGANVLTF.

The chain couples TRBV19 to TRBJ1-3, with D unresolved. The CDR3 length is 13 residues. In germline, CDR1 is LNHDA, CDR2 SQIVND (reference sequence). Trimming pared 3 bases from V and 0 bases from J, leaving 3 bases between. CDR3 in amino acids: CASSIGSGNTIYF. DNA for the CDR3: TGTGCCAGTAGTATTGGCTCTGGAAACACCATATATTTT.

CDR3 residues: CASNLSGQGNGYTF. Written as DNA, the CDR3 is TGTGCCAGCAATCTAAGCGGACAGGGGAATGGCTACACCTTC. V is TRBV6-5 and J is TRBJ1-2; 9 nucleotides line up with TRBD1. Germline CDR1 reads MNHEY; CDR2 reads SVGAGI. The CDR3 totals 14 residues. The ends lost 7 bases at V and 6 bases at J; junction bases unmatched: 9.

The chain has TRBV7-9 and TRBJ2-5; tentatively, D is TRBD1 (6 bases). Germline V gene sequence: CDR1 SEHNR, CDR2 FQNEAQ (reference sequence). This CDR3 region has 17 residues. With 0 bases removed from V and 0 bases from J, the gap between germline ends came to 14 bases. DNA for the CDR3: TGTGCCAGCAGCTTAGCTAGGGTGACAGGAGACCAAGAGACCCAGTACTTC. Translated: CASSLARVTGDQETQYF.

The chain carries TRBV11-3 and TRBJ1-3; D is undetermined. With 3 bases removed from V and 0 bases from J, the gap between germline ends came to 6 bases. There are 14 residues in the CDR3. Germline V gene sequence: CDR1 SGHNT, CDR2 YENEEA. CDR3 loop: CASSFGSSGNTIYF. CDR3 bases: TGTGCCAGCAGCTTTGGGAGCTCTGGAAACACCATATATTTT.

The CDR3 nucleotides are TGTGCCAGCAGCCCTCACTCGGGCACTGAAGCTTTCTTT. It is translated as CASSPHSGTEAFF. This rearrangement joins TRBV7-9 to TRBJ1-1; no clear D. Deletions cut 5 bases from V and 4 bases from J, with 11 bases between. CDR1 and CDR2 from the germline V gene are SEHNR and FQNEAQ (reference sequence). The CDR3 contains 13 residues.

V usage is TRBV6-2 or TRBV6-3 and J usage is TRBJ2-3, with a weak D call TRBD2 (7 bases). Germline loops: CDR1 MNHEY, CDR2 SVGEGT. The V and J ends lost 1 base and 6 bases respectively, with 17 bases between them. The CDR3 length is 16 residues. CDR3: CASSYLAGAPRDTQYF. DNA of the CDR3: TGTGCCAGCAGTTACTTGGCGGGGGCTCCTCGGGATACGCAGTATTTT.

The chain links TRBV9 to TRBJ2-5; 7 bases match TRBD2. Germline values: CDR1 SGDLS, CDR2 YYNGEE. The CDR3 runs to 15 residues. V trimming: 0 bases; J trimming: 5 bases; junction bases outside the gene matches: 7. Here the CDR3 reads CASSVGGRDGETQYF. CDR3 DNA sequence: TGTGCCAGCAGCGTAGGTGGGAGGGACGGGGAGACCCAGTACTTC.